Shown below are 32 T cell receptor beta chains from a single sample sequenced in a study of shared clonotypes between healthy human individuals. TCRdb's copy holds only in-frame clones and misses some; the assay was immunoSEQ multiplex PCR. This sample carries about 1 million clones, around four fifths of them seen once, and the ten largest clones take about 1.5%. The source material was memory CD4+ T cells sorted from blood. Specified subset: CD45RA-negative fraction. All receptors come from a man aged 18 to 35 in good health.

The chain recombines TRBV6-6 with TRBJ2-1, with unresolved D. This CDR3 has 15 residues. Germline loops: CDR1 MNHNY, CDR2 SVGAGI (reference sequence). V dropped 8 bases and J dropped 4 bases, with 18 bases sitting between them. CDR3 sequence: CASGARLADYNEQFF. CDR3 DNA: TGTGCCAGCGGCGCGCGGTTAGCTGATTACAATGAGCAGTTCTTC.

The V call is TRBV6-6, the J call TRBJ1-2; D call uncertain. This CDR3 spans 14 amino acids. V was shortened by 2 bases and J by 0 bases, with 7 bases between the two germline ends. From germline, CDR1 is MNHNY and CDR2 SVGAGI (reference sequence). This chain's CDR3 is CASSYDVSNYGYTF. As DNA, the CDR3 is TGTGCCAGCAGTTACGATGTATCTAACTATGGCTACACCTTC.

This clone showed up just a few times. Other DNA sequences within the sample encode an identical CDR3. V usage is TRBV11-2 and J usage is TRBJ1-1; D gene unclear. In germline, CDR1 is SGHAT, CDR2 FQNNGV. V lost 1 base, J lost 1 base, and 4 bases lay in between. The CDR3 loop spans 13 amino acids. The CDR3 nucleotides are TGTGCCAGCAGCTTAGGCCAGAACACTGAAGCTTTCTTT. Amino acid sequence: CASSLGQNTEAFF.

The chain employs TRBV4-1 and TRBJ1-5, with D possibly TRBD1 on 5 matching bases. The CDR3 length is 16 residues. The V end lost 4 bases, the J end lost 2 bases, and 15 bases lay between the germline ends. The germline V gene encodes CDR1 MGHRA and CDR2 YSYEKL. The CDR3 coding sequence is TGCGCCAGCAGCCTCGGCAGCGGGGCGGGCAATCAGCCCCAGCATTTT. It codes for CASSLGSGAGNQPQHF.

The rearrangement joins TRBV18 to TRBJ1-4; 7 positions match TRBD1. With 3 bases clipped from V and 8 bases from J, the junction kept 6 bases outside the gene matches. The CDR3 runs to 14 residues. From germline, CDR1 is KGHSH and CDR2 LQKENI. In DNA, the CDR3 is TGTGCCAGCTCACCTGGACAGGTTGGGGAAAAACTGTTTTTT. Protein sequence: CASSPGQVGEKLFF.

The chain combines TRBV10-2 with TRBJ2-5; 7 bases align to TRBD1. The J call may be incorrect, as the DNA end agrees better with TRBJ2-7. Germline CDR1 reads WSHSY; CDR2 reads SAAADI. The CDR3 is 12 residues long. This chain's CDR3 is CASSDTGVEQYF. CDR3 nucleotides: TGCGCCAGCAGTGATACAGGGGTCGAGCAGTACTTC.

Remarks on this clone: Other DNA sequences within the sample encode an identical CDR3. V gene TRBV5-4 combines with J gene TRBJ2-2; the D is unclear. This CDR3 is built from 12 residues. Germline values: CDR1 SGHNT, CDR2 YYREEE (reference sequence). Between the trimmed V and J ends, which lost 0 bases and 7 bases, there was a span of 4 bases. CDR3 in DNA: TGTGCCAGCAGCTTGGTCGGCGGGGAGCTGTTTTTT. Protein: CASSLVGGELFF.

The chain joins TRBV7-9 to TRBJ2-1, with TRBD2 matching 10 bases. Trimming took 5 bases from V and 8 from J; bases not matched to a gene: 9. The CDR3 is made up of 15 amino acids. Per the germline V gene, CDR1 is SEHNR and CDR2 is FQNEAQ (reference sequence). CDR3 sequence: CASSPQRGGPDEQFF. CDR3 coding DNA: TGTGCCAGCAGCCCCCAGCGGGGGGGACCCGATGAGCAGTTCTTC. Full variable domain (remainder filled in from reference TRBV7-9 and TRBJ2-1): DTGVSQNPRHKITKRGQNVTFRCDPISEHNRLYWYRQTLGQGPEFLTYFQNEAQLEKSRLLSDRFSAERPKGSFSTLEIQRTEQGDSAMYLCASSPQRGGPDEQFFGPGTRLTVL.

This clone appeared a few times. The CDR3 nucleotides read TGTGCCAGCAGCGGGATTCGGCCGGTACTCTCTGGGGCCAACGTCCTGACTTTC. Translation gives CASSGIRPVLSGANVLTF. V and J are TRBV9 and TRBJ2-6; no clear D. The CDR3 sequence is 18 residues long. Trimming pared 3 bases from V and 0 bases from J, leaving 16 bases between. Germline V gene data show CDR1 as SGDLS and CDR2 as YYNGEE.

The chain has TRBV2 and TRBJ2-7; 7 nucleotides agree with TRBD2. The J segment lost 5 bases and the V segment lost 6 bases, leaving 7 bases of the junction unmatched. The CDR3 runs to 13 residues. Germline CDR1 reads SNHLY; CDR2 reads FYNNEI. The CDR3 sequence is CASSARLANEQYF. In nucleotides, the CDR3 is TGTGCCAGCAGCGCCCGACTAGCCAACGAGCAGTACTTC.

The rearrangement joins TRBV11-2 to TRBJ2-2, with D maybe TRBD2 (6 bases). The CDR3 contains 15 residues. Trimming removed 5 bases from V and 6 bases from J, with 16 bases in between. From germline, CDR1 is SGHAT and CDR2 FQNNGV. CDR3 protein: CASSPGTSTAGELFF. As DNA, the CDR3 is TGTGCCAGCAGCCCCGGGACTTCCACGGCCGGGGAGCTGTTTTTT.

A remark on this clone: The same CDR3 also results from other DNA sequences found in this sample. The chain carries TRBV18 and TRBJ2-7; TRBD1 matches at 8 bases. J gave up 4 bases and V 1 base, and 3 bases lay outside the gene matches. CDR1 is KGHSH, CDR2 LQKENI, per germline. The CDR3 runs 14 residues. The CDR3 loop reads CASSPRQGAYEQYF. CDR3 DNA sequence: TGTGCCAGCTCACCACGGCAGGGGGCTTACGAGCAGTACTTC.

CDR3 bases: TGTGCCAGCAGCCCGATGACAGGGGGGTATGGCTACACCTTC. Translation: CASSPMTGGYGYTF. This chain connects TRBV5-4 to TRBJ1-2, with 9 bases lining up with TRBD1. Trimming took 4 bases from V and 5 from J; bases not matched to a gene: 6. This CDR3 is 14 amino acids long. Germline assignment: CDR1 SGHNT and CDR2 YYREEE (reference sequence).

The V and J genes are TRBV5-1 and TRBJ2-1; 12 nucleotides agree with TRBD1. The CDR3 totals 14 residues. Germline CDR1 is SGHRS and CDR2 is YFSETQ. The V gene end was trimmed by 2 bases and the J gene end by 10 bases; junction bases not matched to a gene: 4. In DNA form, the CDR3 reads TGCGCCAGCAGCTTAGGGACAGGGGGCGTAGAGCAGTTCTTC. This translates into CASSLGTGGVEQFF.

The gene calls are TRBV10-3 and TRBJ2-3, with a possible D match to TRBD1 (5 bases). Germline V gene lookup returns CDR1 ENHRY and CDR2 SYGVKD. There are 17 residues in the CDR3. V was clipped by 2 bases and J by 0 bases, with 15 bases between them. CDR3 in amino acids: CAISEEKLGPSTDTQYF. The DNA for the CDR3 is TGTGCCATCAGTGAGGAAAAGTTGGGGCCTAGCACAGATACGCAGTATTTT.

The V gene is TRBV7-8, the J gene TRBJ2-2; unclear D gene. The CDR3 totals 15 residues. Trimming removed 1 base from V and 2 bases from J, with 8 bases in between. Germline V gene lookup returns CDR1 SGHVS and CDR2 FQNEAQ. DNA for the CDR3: TGTGCCAGCAGCTTAGGGTCCGTTAACACCGGGGAGCTGTTTTTT. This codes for CASSLGSVNTGELFF. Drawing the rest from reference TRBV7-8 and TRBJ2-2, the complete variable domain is GAGVSQSPRYKVAKRGQDVALRCDPISGHVSLFWYQQALGQGPEFLTYFQNEAQLDKSGLPSDRFFAERPEGSVSTLKIQRTQQEDSAVYLCASSLGSVNTGELFFGEGSRLTVL.

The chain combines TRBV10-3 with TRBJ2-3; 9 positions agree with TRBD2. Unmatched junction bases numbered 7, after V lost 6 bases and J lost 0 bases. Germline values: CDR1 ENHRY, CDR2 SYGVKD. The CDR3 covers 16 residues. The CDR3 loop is CAIRTSGGASTDTQYF. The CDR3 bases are TGTGCCATCAGGACTAGCGGTGGGGCTAGCACAGATACGCAGTATTTT.

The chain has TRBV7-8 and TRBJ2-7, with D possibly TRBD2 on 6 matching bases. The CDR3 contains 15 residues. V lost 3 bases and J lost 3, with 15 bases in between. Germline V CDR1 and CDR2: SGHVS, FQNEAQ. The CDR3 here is CASSLGEAGRYEQYF. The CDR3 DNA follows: TGTGCCAGCAGCTTGGGTGAGGCGGGACGCTACGAGCAGTACTTC. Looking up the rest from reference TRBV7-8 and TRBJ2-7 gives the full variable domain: GAGVSQSPRYKVAKRGQDVALRCDPISGHVSLFWYQQALGQGPEFLTYFQNEAQLDKSGLPSDRFFAERPEGSVSTLKIQRTQQEDSAVYLCASSLGEAGRYEQYFGPGTRLTVT.

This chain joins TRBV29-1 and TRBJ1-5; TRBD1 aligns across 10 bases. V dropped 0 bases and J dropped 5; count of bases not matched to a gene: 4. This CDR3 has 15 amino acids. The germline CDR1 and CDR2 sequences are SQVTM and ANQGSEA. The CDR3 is CSVEDRTGGHQPQHF. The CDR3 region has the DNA TGCAGCGTTGAAGATAGGACAGGGGGTCATCAGCCCCAGCATTTT. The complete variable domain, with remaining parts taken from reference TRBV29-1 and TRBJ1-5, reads SAVISQKPSRDICQRGTSLTIQCQVDSQVTMMFWYRQQPGQSLTLIATANQGSEATYESGFVIDKFPISRPNLTFSTLTVSNMSPEDSSIYLCSVEDRTGGHQPQHFGDGTRLSIL.

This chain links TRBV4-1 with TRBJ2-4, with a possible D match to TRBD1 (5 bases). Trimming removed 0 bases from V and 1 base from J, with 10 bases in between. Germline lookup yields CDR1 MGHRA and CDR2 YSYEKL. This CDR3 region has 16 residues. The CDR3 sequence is CASSQDLGVAKNIQYF. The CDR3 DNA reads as TGCGCCAGCAGCCAAGATCTAGGGGTGGCCAAAAACATTCAGTACTTC.

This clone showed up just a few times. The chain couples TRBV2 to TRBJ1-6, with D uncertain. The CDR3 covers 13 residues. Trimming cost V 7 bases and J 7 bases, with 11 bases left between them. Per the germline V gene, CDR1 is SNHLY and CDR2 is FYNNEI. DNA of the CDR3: TGTGCCAGCAACCCGGGGTCGAATTCACCCCTCCACTTT. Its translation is CASNPGSNSPLHF.

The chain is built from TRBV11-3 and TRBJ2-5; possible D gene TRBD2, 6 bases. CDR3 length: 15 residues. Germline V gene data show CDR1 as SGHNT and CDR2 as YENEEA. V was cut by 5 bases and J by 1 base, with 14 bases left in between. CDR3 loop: CASSGNRDSQETQYF. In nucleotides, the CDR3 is TGTGCCAGCAGCGGTAACCGGGACTCCCAAGAGACCCAGTACTTC.

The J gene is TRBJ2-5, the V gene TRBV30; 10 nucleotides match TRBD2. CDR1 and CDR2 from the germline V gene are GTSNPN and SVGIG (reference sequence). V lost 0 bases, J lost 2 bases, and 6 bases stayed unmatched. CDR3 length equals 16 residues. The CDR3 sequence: CAWSVRLAGDQETQYF. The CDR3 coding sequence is TGTGCCTGGAGTGTTCGTCTAGCGGGGGATCAAGAGACCCAGTACTTC.

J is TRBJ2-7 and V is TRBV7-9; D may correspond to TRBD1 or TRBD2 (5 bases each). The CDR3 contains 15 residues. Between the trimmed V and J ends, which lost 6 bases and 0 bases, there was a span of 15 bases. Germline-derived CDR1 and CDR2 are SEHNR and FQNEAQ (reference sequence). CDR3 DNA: TGTGCCAGCAGAGCCCGGGACGGAAACTCCTACGAGCAGTACTTC. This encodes CASRARDGNSYEQYF. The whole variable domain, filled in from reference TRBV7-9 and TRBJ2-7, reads DTGVSQNPRHKITKRGQNVTFRCDPISEHNRLYWYRQTLGQGPEFLTYFQNEAQLEKSRLLSDRFSAERPKGSFSTLEIQRTEQGDSAMYLCASRARDGNSYEQYFGPGTRLTVT.

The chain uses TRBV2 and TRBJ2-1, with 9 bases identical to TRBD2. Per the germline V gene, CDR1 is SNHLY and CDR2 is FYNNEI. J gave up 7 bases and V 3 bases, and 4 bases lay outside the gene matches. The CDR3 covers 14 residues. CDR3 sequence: CASSDLAGQNEQFF. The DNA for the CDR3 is TGTGCCAGCAGTGACCTAGCGGGACAGAATGAGCAGTTCTTC.

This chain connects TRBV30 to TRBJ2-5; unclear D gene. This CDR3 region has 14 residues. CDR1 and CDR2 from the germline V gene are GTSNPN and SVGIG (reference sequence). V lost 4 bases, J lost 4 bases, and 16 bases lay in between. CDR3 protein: CAWTALSRTETQYF. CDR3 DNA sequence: TGTGCCTGGACCGCTCTTTCTAGGACAGAGACCCAGTACTTC. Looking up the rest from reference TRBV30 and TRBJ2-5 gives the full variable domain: SQTIHQWPATLVQPVGSPLSLECTVEGTSNPNLYWYRQAAGRGLQLLFYSVGIGQISSEVPQNLSASRPQDRQFILSSKKLLLSDSGFYLCAWTALSRTETQYFGPGTRLLVL.

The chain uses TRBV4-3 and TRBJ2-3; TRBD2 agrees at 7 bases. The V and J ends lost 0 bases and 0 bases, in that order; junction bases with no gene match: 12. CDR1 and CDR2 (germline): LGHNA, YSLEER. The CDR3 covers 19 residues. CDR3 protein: CASSQDVKSGIPSTDTQYF. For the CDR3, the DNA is TGCGCCAGCAGCCAAGATGTAAAAAGCGGGATTCCTAGCACAGATACGCAGTATTTT.

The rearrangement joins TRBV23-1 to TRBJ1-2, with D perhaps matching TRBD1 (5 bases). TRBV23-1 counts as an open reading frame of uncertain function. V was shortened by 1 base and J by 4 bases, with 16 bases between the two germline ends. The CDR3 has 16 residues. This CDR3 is CASSQWGKDTTYGYTF. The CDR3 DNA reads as TGCGCCAGCAGTCAATGGGGAAAGGACACCACCTATGGCTACACCTTC.

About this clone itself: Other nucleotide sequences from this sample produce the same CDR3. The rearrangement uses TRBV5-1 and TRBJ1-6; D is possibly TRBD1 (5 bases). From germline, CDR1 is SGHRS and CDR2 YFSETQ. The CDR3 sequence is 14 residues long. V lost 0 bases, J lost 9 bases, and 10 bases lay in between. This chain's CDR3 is CASSLVSGSSPLHF. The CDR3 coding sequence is TGCGCCAGCAGCTTGGTGTCAGGGTCTTCACCCCTCCACTTT.

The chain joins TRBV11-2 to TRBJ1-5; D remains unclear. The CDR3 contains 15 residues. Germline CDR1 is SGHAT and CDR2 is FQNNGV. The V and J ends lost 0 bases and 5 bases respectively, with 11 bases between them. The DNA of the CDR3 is TGTGCCAGCAGCTTAGATTACATGATCTATCAGCCCCAGCATTTT. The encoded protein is CASSLDYMIYQPQHF.

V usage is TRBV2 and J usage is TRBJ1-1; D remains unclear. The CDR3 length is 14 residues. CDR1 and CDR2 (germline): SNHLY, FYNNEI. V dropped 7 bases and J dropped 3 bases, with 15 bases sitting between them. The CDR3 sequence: CASTPTPADTEAFF. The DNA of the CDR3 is TGTGCCAGCACCCCGACCCCAGCGGACACTGAAGCTTTCTTT.

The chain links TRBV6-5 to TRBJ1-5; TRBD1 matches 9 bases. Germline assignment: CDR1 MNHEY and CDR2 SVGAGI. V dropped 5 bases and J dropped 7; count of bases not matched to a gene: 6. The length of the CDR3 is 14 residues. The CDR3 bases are TGTGCCAGCAGTCTAACAGGGGGCCAACAGCCCCAGCATTTT. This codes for CASSLTGGQQPQHF.